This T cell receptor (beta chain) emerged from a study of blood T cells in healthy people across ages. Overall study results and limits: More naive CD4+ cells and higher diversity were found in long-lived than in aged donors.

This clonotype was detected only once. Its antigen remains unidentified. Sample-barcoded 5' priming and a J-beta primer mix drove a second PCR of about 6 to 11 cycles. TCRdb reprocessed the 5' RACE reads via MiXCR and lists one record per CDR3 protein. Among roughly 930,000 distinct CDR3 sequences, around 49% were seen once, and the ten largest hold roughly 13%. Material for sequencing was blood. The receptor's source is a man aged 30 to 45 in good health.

CDR3 coding DNA: TGTGCCAGCAGCTTAGAGTACAGCACAGATACGCAGTATTTT. It encodes CASSLEYSTDTQYF. The chain uses TRBV7-2 and TRBJ2-3; D not certain. This CDR3 has 14 residues. Deletions cut 1 base from V and 0 bases from J, with 5 bases between. CDR1 is SGHTA, CDR2 FQGNSA, per germline.